These T cell receptor beta chains were read from a single sample in a study of shared clonotypes between healthy human individuals. Only in-frame clones appear in the TCRdb table, and some are missing; sequencing was by immunoSEQ multiplex PCR. The sample lists more than 2 million clones; almost 96% were seen once. Source material: naive CD4+ T cells sorted from blood. Receptors originate from a young man in good health. The CDR3 runs from the conserved cysteine through the conserved F or W. Fields, in order: D gene, clone size, J gene, V gene, CDR3 DNA, CDR3 protein. The D gene is left open where the match is weak. Some rows have no size entry. The others give once, few or many, or a class for an expanded clone.

>TRBD1|.|TRBJ1-2|TRBV19
TGTGCCAGTAGTATATTCCGGGACAGCTATGGCTACACCTTC
CASSIFRDSYGYTF
>TRBD2|.|TRBJ2-3|TRBV6-4
TGTGCCAGCAGTGAAAGTAGCGGGACCACAGATACGCAGTATTTT
CASSESSGTTDTQYF
>.|.|TRBJ1-5|TRBV4-1
TGCGCCAGCAGCCAGAGCGAAGGAGCGAACCTCCGCAATCAGCCCCAGCATTTT
CASSQSEGANLRNQPQHF
>.|.|TRBJ1-1|TRBV7-9
TGTGCCAGCAGTCTAGCGGTCGGGGAAGCTTTCTTT
CASSLAVGEAFF
>.|once|TRBJ1-1|TRBV7-9
TGTGCCAGCAGCTCGCAGGGGCGGGAAGCTTTCTTT
CASSSQGREAFF
>TRBD1|.|TRBJ1-5|TRBV28
TGTGCCAGCAGTCTCGGGACAGTCAATCAGCCCCAGCATTTT
CASSLGTVNQPQHF
>.|.|TRBJ1-2|TRBV28
TGTGCCAGCAGTTTATCGGAATTCAGGGGTGGCTACACCTTC
CASSLSEFRGGYTF
>.|.|TRBJ1-1|TRBV7-8
TGTGCCAGCAGCTTAGTTCTCTACACTGAAGCTTTCTTT
CASSLVLYTEAFF
>TRBD2|.|TRBJ2-5|TRBV18
TGTGCCAGCTCCCGTTGGACTAGCGAGCGAGGGGAAGAGACCCAGTACTTC
CASSRWTSERGEETQYF
>TRBD2|.|TRBJ2-5|TRBV5-6
TGTGCCAGCAACTTCCGGTCACTAGCGGGAGGGCCCGGGGAGACCCAGTACTTC
CASNFRSLAGGPGETQYF
>.|.|TRBJ2-7|TRBV9
TGTGCCAGCAGCGCACAGGTGGGCCCCTACGAGCAGTACTTC
CASSAQVGPYEQYF
>TRBD1|.|TRBJ1-6|TRBV2
TGTGCCAGCAGTATACAGGGGCCGCTTAGTTCACCCCTCCACTTT
CASSIQGPLSSPLHF
>.|.|TRBJ2-7|TRBV5-1
TGCGCCAGCAGAGCCGGGAGCGCCTACGAGCAGTACTTC
CASRAGSAYEQYF
>TRBD2|.|TRBJ2-7|TRBV11-2
TGTGCCAGCACCCCTGGGGGGGTTTCCTACGAGCAGTACTTC
CASTPGGVSYEQYF
>.|.|TRBJ2-5|TRBV5-6
TGTGCCAGCAGACTCGCACAGCAACAAGAGACCCAGTACTTC
CASRLAQQQETQYF
>.|.|TRBJ2-5|TRBV5-1
TGCGCCAGCAGCTTGGGCGGGATCCAAGAGACCCAGTACTTC
CASSLGGIQETQYF
>TRBD1|.|TRBJ1-4|TRBV5-8
TGTGCCAGCAGCTTCGGGACAGGGAAAATAGAAAAACTGTTTTTT
CASSFGTGKIEKLFF
>.|.|TRBJ1-1|TRBV5-4
TGTGCCAGCAGCCCTGGCGGATTAGGGACTGAAGCTTTCTTT
CASSPGGLGTEAFF
>.|few|TRBJ1-2|TRBV6-5
TGTGCCAGCAGTTCGGACCGCCGGGGAGGCTACACCTTC
CASSSDRRGGYTF
>TRBD1|.|TRBJ1-6|TRBV19
TGTGCCAGTAGTTTGGGACAGGTCAATTCACCCCTCCACTTT
CASSLGQVNSPLHF
>.|.|TRBJ2-3|TRBV7-2
TGTGCCAGCAGCTTAGGTCTAGCCAAGGGCACAGATACGCAGTATTTT
CASSLGLAKGTDTQYF
>TRBD1|.|TRBJ2-7|TRBV6-1
TGTGCCAGCATCCTGGGACAGGGGGCCAACGAGCAGTACTTC
CASILGQGANEQYF